The 27 T cell receptor beta chains in this list originate from one sample, sequenced in a study of blood T cells in healthy people across ages. Primed by a sample-barcoded 5' primer and a J-beta primer mix, a second PCR proceeded for 7 to 11 cycles. TCRdb independently ran MiXCR on the 5' RACE reads; one entry per CDR3 protein. The sample holds roughly 560,000 distinct CDR3 sequences, nearly 25% seen once. The sample was also reused in another study, on T cells of mothers and their children.

Sequencing was performed on blood. The source of these receptors is a boy younger than 18 in good health.

This clonotype was seen more than once but under ten times. CDR3 DNA: TGTGCCAGTCGACAGGGGAAAGAGACCCAGTACTTC. This translates into CASRQGKETQYF. The chain recombines TRBV6-1 with TRBJ2-5, with 8 bases that match TRBD1. The V segment lost 9 bases and the J segment 3 bases; nucleotides outside the gene matches: 3. The V gene's germline CDR1 is MNHNS and CDR2 SASEGT. This CDR3 has 12 amino acids.

The chain uses TRBV6-6 and TRBJ2-5; perhaps D is TRBD1 or TRBD2 (5 bases each). The last part of the DNA fits TRBJ2-7 better; the J call may be wrong. The germline V gene encodes CDR1 MNHNY and CDR2 SVGAGI (reference sequence). The CDR3 spans 15 residues. CDR3 amino acids: CASSYSRDASYEQYF. CDR3 bases: TGTGCCAGCAGTTATAGTAGGGACGCCTCCTACGAGCAGTACTTC.

This clonotype was found a few times. The J gene is TRBJ2-5, the V gene TRBV7-3; 7 bases agree with TRBD2. CDR3 length: 15 residues. V trimming: 2 bases; J trimming: 5 bases; junction bases outside the gene matches: 8. From germline, CDR1 is SGHTA and CDR2 FQGTGA. The CDR3 is CASSLAGVFGETQYF. DNA for the CDR3: TGTGCCAGCAGCTTAGCGGGAGTGTTTGGGGAGACCCAGTACTTC.

In this sample, this clonotype turned up many times. The rearrangement uses TRBV9 and TRBJ1-1; 8 nucleotides match TRBD1. Losses at the gene ends were 4 bases for V and 8 bases for J; bases not matched to a gene: 10. CDR3 length equals 14 residues. The germline gives CDR1 SGDLS, CDR2 YYNGEE. CDR3 sequence (DNA): TGTGCCAGCAGCCCACTCAGGGGGCCCTCCGAAGCTTTCTTT. It translates to CASSPLRGPSEAFF.

The CDR3 sequence is CASSQDRTAAYEQYF. CDR3 DNA: TGCGCCAGCAGCCAAGATCGGACCGCCGCCTACGAGCAGTACTTC. The V gene is TRBV4-3, the J gene TRBJ2-7; D is ambiguous. This CDR3 has 15 residues. V was trimmed by 0 bases and J by 2 bases, leaving 11 bases between them. CDR1 is LGHNA, CDR2 YSLEER, per germline.

The rearrangement links TRBV7-9 to TRBJ2-3; no firm D call. Germline V gene sequence: CDR1 SEHNR, CDR2 FQNEAQ (reference sequence). The CDR3 runs to 14 residues. With 1 base removed from V and 4 bases from J, the gap between germline ends came to 9 bases. CDR3 nucleotides: TGTGCCAGCAGCTTAGAGGGCGCTTCAGATACGCAGTATTTT. The encoded protein is CASSLEGASDTQYF.

The rearrangement joins TRBV4-3 to TRBJ2-4; weak D call: TRBD1 (6 bases). The CDR3 loop spans 17 amino acids. CDR1 and CDR2 (germline): LGHNA, YSLEER. The V end was cut by 2 bases, the J end by 2 bases, with 16 bases between. The CDR3 spells CASSQQYPQGTKNIQYF. Here the CDR3 DNA reads TGCGCCAGCAGCCAACAGTACCCACAGGGCACCAAAAACATTCAGTACTTC.

V usage is TRBV20-1 and J usage is TRBJ2-3, with 7 positions matching TRBD1. Germline V gene lookup returns CDR1 DFQATT and CDR2 SNEGSKA (reference sequence). Unmatched junction bases numbered 8, after V lost 7 bases and J lost 4 bases. CDR3 length equals 13 residues. The CDR3 loop is CSVFRGKADTQYF. The CDR3 DNA follows: TGCAGTGTTTTCAGGGGGAAGGCAGATACGCAGTATTTT.

The chain recombines TRBV12-3 or TRBV12-4 with TRBJ2-5; weak D call: TRBD1 (7 bases). Near its end, the DNA agrees better with TRBJ2-7, so the J call may be wrong. CDR3 size: 15 residues. CDR3 nucleotides: TGTGCCAGCAGTTTTTGGCAGGGGGGATCGTACGAGCAGTACTTC. This encodes CASSFWQGGSYEQYF.

Notes on this clonotype: The junction shows a germline mismatch at one end, possibly a read error. The CDR3 region has the DNA TGTGCCAGCAGGGAAGCGGGAGGGCCTGGCAATGAGCAGTTCTTC. Its protein product is CASREAGGPGNEQFF. V is TRBV6-1 and J is TRBJ2-1, with 10 bases fitting TRBD2. From germline, CDR1 is MNHNS and CDR2 SASEGT. The CDR3 is 15 residues long.

The genes are TRBV20-1 and TRBJ2-1; TRBD2 matches 10 bases. The CDR3 sequence is 15 residues long. V lost 4 bases and J lost 5; bases outside the gene matches: 8. Looked up from germline, CDR1 is DFQATT and CDR2 is SNEGSKA (reference sequence). For the CDR3, the DNA is TGCAGTGCTACCAGCGGGAGGGCCAACGACAATGAGCAGTTCTTC. It yields the protein CSATSGRANDNEQFF.

This clonotype appeared a single time. V and J are TRBV30 and TRBJ2-1, with TRBD2 matching over 8 bases. The CDR3 contains 14 residues. V was pared by 5 bases and J by 8 bases, with 11 bases of the junction left unmatched. CDR1 is GTSNPN, CDR2 SVGIG, per germline (reference sequence). The CDR3 spells CAWAGGVLGDEQFF. CDR3 in DNA: TGTGCCTGGGCCGGGGGGGTACTCGGAGATGAGCAGTTCTTC.

This clonotype has more than one count but fewer than ten. This chain uses TRBV2 with TRBJ2-5, with D maybe TRBD2 (6 bases). The CDR3 sequence is 15 residues long. With 7 bases removed from V and 7 bases from J, the gap between germline ends came to 22 bases. Germline V CDR1 and CDR2: SNHLY, FYNNEI. CDR3 in amino acids: CASIPDGGLWGTQYF. In DNA, the CDR3 is TGTGCCAGCATTCCAGACGGGGGTTTGTGGGGGACCCAGTACTTC.

The J gene is TRBJ2-5, the V gene TRBV20-1, with D maybe TRBD2 (6 bases). The DNA end favors TRBJ2-7, so the J call may be wrong. The CDR3 length is 14 residues. Germline loops: CDR1 DFQATT, CDR2 SNEGSKA (reference sequence). In DNA form, the CDR3 reads TGCAGTGCTAGAGCGGTGGGGAGGTCCTACGAGCAGTACTTC. Translated, it gives CSARAVGRSYEQYF.

This clonotype was seen a few times. The chain uses TRBV7-8 and TRBJ2-5; the D call may be TRBD1 or TRBD2 (6 bases each). The J call could be wrong; TRBJ2-1 is a better fit for the DNA end. The CDR3 spans 15 residues. In germline, CDR1 is SGHVS, CDR2 FQNEAQ. The CDR3 nucleotides read TGTGCCAGCAGGTCCACAGGGACTGGTTACAATGAGCAGTTCTTC. Translated, it gives CASRSTGTGYNEQFF.

This clonotype turned up a few times. The chain joins TRBV29-1 to TRBJ2-5; D gene ambiguous. V lost 4 bases and J 4 bases, leaving 13 bases between the germline ends. From germline, CDR1 is SQVTM and CDR2 ANQGSEA. CDR3 length: 13 amino acids. The CDR3 is CSVAPRGPETQYF. CDR3 nucleotides: TGCAGCGTTGCCCCACGAGGCCCAGAGACCCAGTACTTC.

This clonotype was counted only a few times. The chain has TRBV6-6 and TRBJ1-1; D not certain. V was cut by 6 bases and J by 8 bases, with 13 bases left in between. Germline CDR1 and CDR2: MNHNY and SVGAGI (reference sequence). This CDR3 has 12 residues. For the CDR3, the DNA is TGTGCCAGCAGAAGACTAGAAATAGAAGCTTTCTTT. Its protein is CASRRLEIEAFF.

V is TRBV4-3 and J is TRBJ1-5; the match to TRBD1 covers 8 bases. Trimming at V came to 1 base and at J to 6 bases, leaving 5 bases not matched to a gene. In germline, CDR1 is LGHNA, CDR2 YSLEER. The CDR3 has 15 amino acids. The CDR3: CASSQGTGGSQPQHF. DNA of the CDR3: TGCGCCAGCAGCCAAGGTACAGGGGGAAGTCAGCCCCAGCATTTT.

The V and J genes are TRBV7-3 and TRBJ2-5; D is unresolved. The end of the DNA aligns better with TRBJ2-1, so the J call may be wrong. CDR3 length: 13 amino acids. Germline assignment: CDR1 SGHTA and CDR2 FQGTGA. CDR3 in amino acids: CASSLYRNNEQFF. The CDR3 bases are TGTGCCAGCAGCTTATACAGAAACAATGAGCAGTTCTTC.

This chain joins TRBV4-3 and TRBJ2-1, with 8 bases fitting TRBD2. The CDR3 spans 16 residues. V lost 0 bases to trimming and J lost 8 bases; unmatched junction nucleotides: 9. Germline V lookup: CDR1 LGHNA, CDR2 YSLEER. The CDR3 coding sequence is TGCGCCAGCAGCCAAGATTGGCGACTAGCGCGCCATGAGCAGTTCTTC. It is translated as CASSQDWRLARHEQFF.

This clonotype was observed many times. This CDR3 is CSVGRSSYEQYF. The CDR3, as DNA: TGCAGCGTTGGTAGGAGTTCCTACGAGCAGTACTTC. The chain has TRBV29-1 and TRBJ2-7; no firm D call. Trimming left V 4 bases short and J 1 base short, with 8 bases between. Germline CDR1 reads SQVTM; CDR2 reads ANQGSEA. The CDR3 has 12 residues.

Only a few counts were recorded for this clonotype. The chain couples TRBV4-3 to TRBJ1-5, with D uncertain. Germline values: CDR1 LGHNA, CDR2 YSLEER. The CDR3 contains 15 residues. V was shortened by 0 bases and J by 7 bases, with 13 bases between the two germline ends. This CDR3 reads CASSQDGGVGQPQHF. CDR3 sequence (DNA): TGCGCCAGCAGCCAAGATGGTGGGGTTGGCCAGCCCCAGCATTTT.

This clonotype has only a few counts. This chain uses TRBV4-1 with TRBJ2-7; 12 nucleotides agree with TRBD2. Germline V lookup: CDR1 MGHRA, CDR2 YSYEKL. The CDR3 has 18 residues. Germline trimming cut 2 bases from V and 4 bases from J; bases unmatched to any gene: 12. The CDR3 DNA sequence: TGCGCCAGCAGCCAAATAGGGAGGACTAGCGGGAAGGCGTACGAGCAGTACTTC. The encoded protein is CASSQIGRTSGKAYEQYF.

This clonotype was counted a single time. The junction departs from the called germline gene at one end, perhaps through a read error. V and J are TRBV4-2 and TRBJ2-2; TRBD1 agrees at 7 bases. CDR1 and CDR2 from the germline V gene are LGHNA and YNFKEQ. The CDR3 is 15 residues long. This CDR3 reads CASSQDRGNTGELVF. DNA for the CDR3: TGTGCCAGCAGCCAAGACAGGGGGAACACCGGGGAGCTGGTTTTT.

The V gene is TRBV9, the J gene TRBJ1-2, with unresolved D. Trimming took 1 base from V and 5 from J, leaving 12 bases between them. This CDR3 has 14 residues. CDR1 SGDLS and CDR2 YYNGEE come from the germline V gene. In DNA form, the CDR3 reads TGTGCCAGCAGCGTAAAGGCAGGCGAATATGGCTACACCTTC. Translated, it gives CASSVKAGEYGYTF.

The chain employs TRBV7-3 and TRBJ2-1; D unresolved. The CDR3 is 12 amino acids. V lost 3 bases and J lost 7, with 7 bases in between. The germline CDR1 and CDR2 sequences are SGHTA and FQGTGA. CDR3 nucleotides: TGTGCCAGCAGCTTTTCTATGAATGAGCAGTTCTTC. It encodes CASSFSMNEQFF. The entire variable domain, with the rest obtained from reference TRBV7-3 and TRBJ2-1, is as follows: GAGVSQTPSNKVTEKGKYVELRCDPISGHTALYWYRQSLGQGPEFLIYFQGTGAADDSGLPNDRFFAVRPEGSVSTLKIQRTERGDSAVYLCASSFSMNEQFFGPGTRLTVL.

This clonotype was detected many times. This chain uses TRBV4-2 with TRBJ2-1, with D possibly being TRBD1 (6 bases). The DNA end favors TRBJ2-7, so the J call may be wrong. Germline CDR1 LGHNA, CDR2 YNFKEQ. The length of the CDR3 is 15 residues. The chain's CDR3 is CASSQEDSLQYEQYF. CDR3 DNA sequence: TGTGCCAGCAGCCAAGAGGACAGTCTTCAGTACGAGCAGTACTTC.